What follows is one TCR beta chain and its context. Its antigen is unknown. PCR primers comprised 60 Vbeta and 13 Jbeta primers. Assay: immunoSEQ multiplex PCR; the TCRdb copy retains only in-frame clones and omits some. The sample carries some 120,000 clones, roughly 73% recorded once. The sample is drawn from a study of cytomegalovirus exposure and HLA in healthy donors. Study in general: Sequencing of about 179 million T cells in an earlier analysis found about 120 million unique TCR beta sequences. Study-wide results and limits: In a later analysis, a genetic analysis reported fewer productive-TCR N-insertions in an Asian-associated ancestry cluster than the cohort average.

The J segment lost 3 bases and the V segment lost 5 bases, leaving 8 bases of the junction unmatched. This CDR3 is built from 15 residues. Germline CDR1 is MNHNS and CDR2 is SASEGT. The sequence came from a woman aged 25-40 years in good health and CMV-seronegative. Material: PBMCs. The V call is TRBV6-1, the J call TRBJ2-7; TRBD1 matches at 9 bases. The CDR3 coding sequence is TGTGCCAGCAGTAGACCGGGACAGGGCAACTACGAGCAGTACTTC. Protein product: CASSRPGQGNYEQYF.